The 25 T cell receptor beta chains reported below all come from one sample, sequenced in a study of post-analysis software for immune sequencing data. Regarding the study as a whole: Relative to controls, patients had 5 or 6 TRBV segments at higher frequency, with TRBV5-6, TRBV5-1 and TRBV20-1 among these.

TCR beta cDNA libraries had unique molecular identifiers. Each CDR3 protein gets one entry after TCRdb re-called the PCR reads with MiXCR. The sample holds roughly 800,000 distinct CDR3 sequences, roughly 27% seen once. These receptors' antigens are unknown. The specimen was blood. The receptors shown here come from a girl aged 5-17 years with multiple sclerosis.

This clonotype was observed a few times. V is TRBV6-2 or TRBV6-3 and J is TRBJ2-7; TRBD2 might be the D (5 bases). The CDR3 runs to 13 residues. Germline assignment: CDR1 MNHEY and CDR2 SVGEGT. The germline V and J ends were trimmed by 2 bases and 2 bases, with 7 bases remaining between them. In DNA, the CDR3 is TGTGCCAGCAGTTACGAGCGGCCCTACGAGCAGTACTTC. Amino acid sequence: CASSYERPYEQYF.

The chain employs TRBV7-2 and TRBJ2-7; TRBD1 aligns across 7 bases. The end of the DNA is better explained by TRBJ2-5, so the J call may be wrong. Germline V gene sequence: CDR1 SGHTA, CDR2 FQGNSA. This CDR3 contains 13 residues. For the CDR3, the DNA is TGTGCCAGCAGCCAGGGACAGAAAGAGACCCAGTACTTC. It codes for CASSQGQKETQYF.

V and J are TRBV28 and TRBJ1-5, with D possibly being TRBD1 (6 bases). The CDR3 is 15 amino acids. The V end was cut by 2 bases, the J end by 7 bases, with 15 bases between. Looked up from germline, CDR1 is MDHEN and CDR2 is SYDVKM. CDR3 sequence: CASSLIWGGEQPQHF. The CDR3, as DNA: TGTGCCAGCAGTTTAATCTGGGGGGGCGAGCAGCCCCAGCATTTT. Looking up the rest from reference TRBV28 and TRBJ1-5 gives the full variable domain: DVKVTQSSRYLVKRTGEKVFLECVQDMDHENMFWYRQDPGLGLRLIYFSYDVKMKEKGDIPEGYSVSREKKERFSLILESASTNQTSMYLCASSLIWGGEQPQHFGDGTRLSIL.

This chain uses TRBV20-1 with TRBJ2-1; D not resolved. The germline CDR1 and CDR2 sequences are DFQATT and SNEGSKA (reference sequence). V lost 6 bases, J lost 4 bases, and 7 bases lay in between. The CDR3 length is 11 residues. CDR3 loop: CSAEVYNEQFF. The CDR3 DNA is TGCAGTGCCGAGGTTTACAATGAGCAGTTCTTC.

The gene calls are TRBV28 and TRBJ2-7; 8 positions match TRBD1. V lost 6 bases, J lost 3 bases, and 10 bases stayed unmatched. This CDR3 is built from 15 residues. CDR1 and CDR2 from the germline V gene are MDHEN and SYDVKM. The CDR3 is CASSLLGTGIYEQYF. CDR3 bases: TGTGCCAGCAGCCTCCTCGGGACAGGAATCTACGAGCAGTACTTC.

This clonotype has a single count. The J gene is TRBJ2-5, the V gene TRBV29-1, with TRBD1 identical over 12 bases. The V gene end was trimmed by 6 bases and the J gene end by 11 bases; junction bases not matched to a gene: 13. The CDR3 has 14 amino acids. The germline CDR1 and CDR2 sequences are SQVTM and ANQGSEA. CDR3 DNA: TGCAGCGTAGAGGGACAGGGGGCGCGGAATGAGCAGTACTTC. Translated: CSVEGQGARNEQYF.

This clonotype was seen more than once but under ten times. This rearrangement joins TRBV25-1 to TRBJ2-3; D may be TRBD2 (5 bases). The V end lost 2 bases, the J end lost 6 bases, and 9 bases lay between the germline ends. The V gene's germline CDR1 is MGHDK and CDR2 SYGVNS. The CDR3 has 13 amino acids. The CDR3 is CASSEPGVDTQYF. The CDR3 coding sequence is TGTGCCAGCAGTGAACCCGGGGTGGATACGCAGTATTTT.

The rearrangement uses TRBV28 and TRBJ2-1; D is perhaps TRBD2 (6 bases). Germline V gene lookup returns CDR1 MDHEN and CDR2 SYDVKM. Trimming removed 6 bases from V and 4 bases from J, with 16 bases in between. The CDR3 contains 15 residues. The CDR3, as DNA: TGTGCCAGCAGATTCGGTGGACTAACATACAATGAGCAGTTCTTC. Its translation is CASRFGGLTYNEQFF.

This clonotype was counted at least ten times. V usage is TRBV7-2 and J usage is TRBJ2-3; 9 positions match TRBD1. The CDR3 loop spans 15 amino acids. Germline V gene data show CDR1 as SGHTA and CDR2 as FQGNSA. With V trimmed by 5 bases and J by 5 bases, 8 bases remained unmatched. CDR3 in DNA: TGTGCCAGCAGCCTAGGGACAGGGCTAAGAGATACGCAGTATTTT. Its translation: CASSLGTGLRDTQYF.

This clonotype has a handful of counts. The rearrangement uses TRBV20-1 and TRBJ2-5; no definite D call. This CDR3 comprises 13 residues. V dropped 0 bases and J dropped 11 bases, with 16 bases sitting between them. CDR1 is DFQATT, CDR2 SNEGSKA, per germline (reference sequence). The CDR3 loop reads CSARDSGRNEQYF. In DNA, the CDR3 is TGCAGTGCTAGAGATAGTGGCCGCAATGAGCAGTACTTC.

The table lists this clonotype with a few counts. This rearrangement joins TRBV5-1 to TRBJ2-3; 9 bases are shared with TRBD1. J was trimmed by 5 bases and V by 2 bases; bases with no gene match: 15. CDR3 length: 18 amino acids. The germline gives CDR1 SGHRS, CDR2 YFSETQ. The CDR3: CASSFANRGWTGEDTQYF. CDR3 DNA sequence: TGCGCCAGCAGCTTTGCGAATCGGGGCTGGACAGGGGAAGATACGCAGTATTTT.

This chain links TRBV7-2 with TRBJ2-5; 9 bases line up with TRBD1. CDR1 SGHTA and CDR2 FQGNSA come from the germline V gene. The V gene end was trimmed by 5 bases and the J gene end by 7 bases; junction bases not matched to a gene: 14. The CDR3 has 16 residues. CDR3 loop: CASSQYTGGGVGTQYF. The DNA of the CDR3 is TGTGCCAGCAGCCAATACACAGGGGGCGGGGTGGGGACCCAGTACTTC. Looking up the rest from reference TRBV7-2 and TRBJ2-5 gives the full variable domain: GAGVSQSPSNKVTEKGKDVELRCDPISGHTALYWYRQSLGQGLEFLIYFQGNSAPDKSGLPSDRFSAERTGGSVSTLTIQRTQQEDSAVYLCASSQYTGGGVGTQYFGPGTRLLVL.

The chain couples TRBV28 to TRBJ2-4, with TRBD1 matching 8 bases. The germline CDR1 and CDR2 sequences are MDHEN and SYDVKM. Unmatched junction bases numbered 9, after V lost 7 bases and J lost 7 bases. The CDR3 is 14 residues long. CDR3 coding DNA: TGTGCCAGCAACAGGGGGGCAGGGATCAACATTCAGTACTTC. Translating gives CASNRGAGINIQYF.

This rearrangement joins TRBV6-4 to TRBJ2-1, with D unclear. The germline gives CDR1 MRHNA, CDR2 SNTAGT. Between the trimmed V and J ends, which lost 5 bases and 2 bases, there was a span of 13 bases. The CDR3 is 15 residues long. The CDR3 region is CASSSYVKAYNEQFF. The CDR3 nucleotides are TGTGCCAGCAGTTCCTACGTTAAGGCCTACAATGAGCAGTTCTTC.

The CDR3 sequence: CAISDLEGRSGEQFF. The DNA of the CDR3 is TGTGCCATCAGTGACCTTGAGGGGCGGTCCGGTGAGCAGTTCTTC. The chain couples TRBV10-3 to TRBJ2-1; TRBD1 or TRBD2 may be the D gene (5 bases each). The CDR3 is 15 residues long. Per germline, CDR1 ENHRY and CDR2 SYGVKD. The V end lost 3 bases, the J end lost 9 bases, and 18 bases lay between the germline ends.

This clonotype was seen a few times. CDR3: CASSPDTPPYNEQFF. CDR3 sequence (DNA): TGTGCCAGCAGCCCGGACACTCCACCTTACAATGAGCAGTTCTTC. V and J are TRBV7-6 and TRBJ2-1; D is perhaps TRBD1 (5 bases). Germline V lookup: CDR1 SGHVS, CDR2 FNYEAQ. The V and J ends lost 5 bases and 4 bases respectively, with 15 bases between them. CDR3 size: 15 residues.

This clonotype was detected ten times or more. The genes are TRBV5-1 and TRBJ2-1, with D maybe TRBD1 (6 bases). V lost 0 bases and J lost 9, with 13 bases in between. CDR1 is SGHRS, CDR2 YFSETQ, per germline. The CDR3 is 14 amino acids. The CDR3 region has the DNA TGCGCCAGCAGCTTGGTTACTGAGGGGGTTGAGCAGTTCTTC. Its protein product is CASSLVTEGVEQFF.

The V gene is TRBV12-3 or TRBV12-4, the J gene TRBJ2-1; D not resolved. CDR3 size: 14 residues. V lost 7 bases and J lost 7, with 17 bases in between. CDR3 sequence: CASTHIGDTNEQFF. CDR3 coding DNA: TGTGCCAGCACCCACATTGGGGATACGAATGAGCAGTTCTTC.

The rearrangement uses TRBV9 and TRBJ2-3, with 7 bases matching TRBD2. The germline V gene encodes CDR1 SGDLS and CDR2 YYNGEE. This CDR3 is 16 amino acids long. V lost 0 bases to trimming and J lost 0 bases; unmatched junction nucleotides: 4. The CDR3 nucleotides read TGTGCCAGCAGCGTAGGGGTAGCGGGCAGCACAGATACGCAGTATTTT. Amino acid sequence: CASSVGVAGSTDTQYF. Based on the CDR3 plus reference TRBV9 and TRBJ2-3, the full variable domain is DSGVTQTPKHLITATGQRVTLRCSPRSGDLSVYWYQQSLDQGLQFLIQYYNGEERAKGNILERFSAQQFPDLHSELNLSSLELGDSALYFCASSVGVAGSTDTQYFGPGTRLTVL.

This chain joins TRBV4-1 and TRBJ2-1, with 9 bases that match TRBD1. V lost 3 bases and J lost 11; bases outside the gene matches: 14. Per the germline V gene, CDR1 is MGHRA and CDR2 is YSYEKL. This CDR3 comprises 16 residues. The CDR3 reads CASSQVGTGNAIQQFF. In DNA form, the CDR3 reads TGCGCCAGCAGCCAGGTGGGGACAGGGAATGCGATCCAGCAGTTCTTC.

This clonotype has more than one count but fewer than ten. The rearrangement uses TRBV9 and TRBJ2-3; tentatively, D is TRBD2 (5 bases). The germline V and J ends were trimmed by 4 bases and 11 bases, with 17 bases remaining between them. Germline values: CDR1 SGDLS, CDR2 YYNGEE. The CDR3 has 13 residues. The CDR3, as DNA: TGTGCCAGCAGCCGGGATCATCCTTGGGGGCAGTATTTT. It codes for CASSRDHPWGQYF.

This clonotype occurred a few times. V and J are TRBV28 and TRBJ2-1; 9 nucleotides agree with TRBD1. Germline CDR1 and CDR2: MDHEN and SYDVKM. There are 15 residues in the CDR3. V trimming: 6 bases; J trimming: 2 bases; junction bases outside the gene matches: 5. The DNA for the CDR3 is TGTGCCAGCAGGGACGGGACAGGGACCTACAATGAGCAGTTCTTC. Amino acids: CASRDGTGTYNEQFF.

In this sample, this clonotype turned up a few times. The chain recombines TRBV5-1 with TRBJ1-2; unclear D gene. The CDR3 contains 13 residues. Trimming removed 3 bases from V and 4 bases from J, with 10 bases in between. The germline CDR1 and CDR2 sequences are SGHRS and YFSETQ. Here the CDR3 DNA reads TGCGCCAGCAGCTGGCCGGACGGCTATGGCTACACCTTC. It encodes CASSWPDGYGYTF.

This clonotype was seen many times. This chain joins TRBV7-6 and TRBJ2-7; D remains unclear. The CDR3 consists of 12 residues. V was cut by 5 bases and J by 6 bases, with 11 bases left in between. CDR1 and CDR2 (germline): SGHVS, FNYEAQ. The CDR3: CASSPPGSEQYF. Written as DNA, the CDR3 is TGTGCCAGCAGCCCCCCCGGGTCCGAGCAGTACTTC.

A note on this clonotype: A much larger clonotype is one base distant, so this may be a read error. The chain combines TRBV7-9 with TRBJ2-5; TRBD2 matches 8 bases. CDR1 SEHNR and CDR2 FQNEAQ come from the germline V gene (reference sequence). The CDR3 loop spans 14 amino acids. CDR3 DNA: TGTGCCAACAGCTCACTAGCGGCCCAAGAGACCCAGTACTTC. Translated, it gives CANSSLAAQETQYF.